The present T cell receptor beta chain was sequenced within a study of technical replicates of blood from several donors. Clones were read by immunoSEQ multiplex PCR, and TCRdb kept only the in-frame ones, dropping some. The repertoire has 70,000 to 85,000 clones, approximately 97% of them found once; the top ten carry less than 0.2%. V lost 6 bases and J lost 3; bases outside the gene matches: 6. This CDR3 contains 15 residues. Germline V CDR1 and CDR2: MNHNY, SVGAGI (reference sequence). The chain uses TRBV6-6 and TRBJ2-4; 9 bases are shared with TRBD1. The specimen was T cells isolated from PBMCs. The clonotype was recovered from a human donor in good health. The CDR3 DNA reads as TGTGCCAGCAGAGGTGGACAGGGGTTCAAAAACATTCAGTACTTC. Translation: CASRGGQGFKNIQYF.